Sequencing of this T cell receptor beta chain was carried out in a study of cytomegalovirus exposure and HLA in healthy donors. Findings of the study overall: Investigators reported about 160 TCR beta chains as tied to cytomegalovirus. A later analysis appeared to link common viral pathogens to several of the most significant clusters.

Germline CDR1 reads SGDLS; CDR2 reads YYNGEE. Trimming pared 0 bases from V and 5 bases from J, leaving 11 bases between. The CDR3 has 15 residues. PCR used 60 Vbeta primers and 13 Jbeta primers. The data were produced by immunoSEQ multiplex PCR, yet TCRdb's version contains in-frame clones alone and is incomplete. The repertoire has 45,000 to 65,000 clones, around 72% of them found once; the top ten carry about 3.1%. Donors sampled were nominally healthy, though unrecorded immune exposures were likely. For this clone: Its antigen is still unknown.

Material for sequencing was PBMCs. The chain couples TRBV9 to TRBJ2-2; a possible D gene is TRBD2 (7 bases). The clonotype originates from a man aged 18 to 35 in good health and CMV-seronegative. The CDR3 nucleotides read TGTGCCAGCAGCGTAGTGGGAGGGGGTACCGGGGAGCTGTTTTTT. This translates into CASSVVGGGTGELFF.